This T cell receptor beta chain was profiled in a study of T cell repertoires in cytomegalovirus infection. At the level of the study: As its CMV epitopes, the study selected recently identified HLA-C-restricted and well-studied HLA-B-restricted targets. It was the public TCR beta signatures that indicated both CMV infection and matching HLA type.

Broader study findings: HLA-C-restricted CMV-specific TCR beta clonotypes were dominant in the ex vivo response. The study identified carriers of CMV plus the relevant HLA from cumulative public TCR beta family frequency.

Trimming took off 4 bases at V and 6 bases at J, with 13 bases between the two ends. The CDR3 spans 14 residues. The germline gives CDR1 SGHTA, CDR2 FQGNSA. Using its own MiXCR run on the reads, TCRdb lists one record per CDR3 protein. There are around 300,000 distinct CDR3 sequences in the sample; 22% occur only once, and roughly 20% lies in the top ten. Ten or more counts support this clonotype. The antigen remains undetermined. This chain uses TRBV7-2 with TRBJ1-5; weak D call: TRBD1 (5 bases). The clonotype was recovered from a human donor in good health (CMV status not recorded). Some clones in this sample may be carry-over from other donors' samples. The sample here was cultured PBMCs, taken from culture after CMV antigen stimulation. CDR3 region: CASSSRPGLQPQHF. The CDR3, as DNA: TGTGCCAGCAGCTCGAGACCAGGGCTTCAGCCCCAGCATTTT.